Sequencing of this T cell receptor beta chain was carried out in a study of shared clonotypes between healthy human individuals. About the study: Per donor, three plates held CD4 naive cells, three held CD4 memory, two held CD8 naive and one held CD8 memory.

Execution of the assay was at deep level. Libraries were prepared by immunoSEQ multiplex PCR; TCRdb keeps only in-frame clonotypes and omits some of them. The data contain 2.3 million or so clones, approximately 93% of them singletons. The study drew all its donors from Caucasian adults living in Nashville, Tennessee. Both subsets, CD45RA+ naive and CD45RA-negative memory, were split from the CD4+ cells. In germline, CDR1 is MNHEY, CDR2 SMNVEV (reference sequence). V lost 5 bases and J 7 bases, leaving 9 bases between the germline ends. This CDR3 comprises 12 residues. The sample consisted of naive CD4+ T cells from PBMCs. Subset noted: CD45RA+ positively selected. This clonotype was obtained from a man between 18 and 35 years old in good health. Some clones in this sample may be carry-over from other donors' samples. The chain recombines TRBV27 with TRBJ2-1, with D unresolved. This CDR3 reads CASSASRNEQFF. The CDR3 DNA is TGTGCCAGCAGTGCCTCAAGGAATGAGCAGTTCTTC.